This T cell receptor (beta chain) was documented in a study of blood T cell repertoires in COVID-19. The protocol was immunoSEQ multiplex PCR, while the TCRdb copy is restricted to in-frame clones and leaves out a portion. The data hold 300,000 to 400,000 clones, with more than 75% observed a single time. Trimming removed 6 bases at V and 8 bases at J, with 10 bases between. CDR3 length equals 11 residues. CDR1 and CDR2 (germline): WSHSY, SAAADI. The chain couples TRBV10-2 to TRBJ1-1; no clear D gene. Sequencing was carried out using PBMCs or T cells enriched from blood (not recorded which). The sequence was obtained from a woman aged 25-40 years with acute COVID-19. The DNA of the CDR3 is TGCGCCAGCAGGGCGGGAGGGGAAGCTTTCTTT. Translating it yields CASRAGGEAFF.